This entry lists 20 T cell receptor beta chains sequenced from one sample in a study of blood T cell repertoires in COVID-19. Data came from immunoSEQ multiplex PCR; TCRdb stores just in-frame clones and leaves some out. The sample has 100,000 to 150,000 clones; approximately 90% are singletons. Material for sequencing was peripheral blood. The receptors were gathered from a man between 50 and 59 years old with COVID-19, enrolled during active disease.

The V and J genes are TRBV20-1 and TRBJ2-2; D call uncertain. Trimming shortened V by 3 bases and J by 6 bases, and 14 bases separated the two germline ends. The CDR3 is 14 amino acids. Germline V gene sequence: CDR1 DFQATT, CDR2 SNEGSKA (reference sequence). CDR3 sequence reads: CSASRAPLPGELFF. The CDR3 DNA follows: TGCAGTGCTAGTCGTGCCCCCCTACCCGGGGAGCTGTTTTTT.

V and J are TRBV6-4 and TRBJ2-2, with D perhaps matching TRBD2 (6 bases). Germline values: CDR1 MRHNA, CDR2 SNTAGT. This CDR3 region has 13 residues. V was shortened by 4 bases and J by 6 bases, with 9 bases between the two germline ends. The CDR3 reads CASSARLAGELFF. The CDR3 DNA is TGTGCCAGCAGTGCGAGACTAGCCGGGGAGCTGTTTTTT.

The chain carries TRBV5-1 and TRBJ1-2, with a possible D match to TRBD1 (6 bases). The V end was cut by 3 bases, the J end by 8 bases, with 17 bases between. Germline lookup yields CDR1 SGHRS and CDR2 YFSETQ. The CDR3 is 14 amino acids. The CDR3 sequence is CASSSVTGYAGYTF. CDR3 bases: TGCGCCAGCAGCTCCGTGACAGGTTATGCGGGCTACACCTTC.

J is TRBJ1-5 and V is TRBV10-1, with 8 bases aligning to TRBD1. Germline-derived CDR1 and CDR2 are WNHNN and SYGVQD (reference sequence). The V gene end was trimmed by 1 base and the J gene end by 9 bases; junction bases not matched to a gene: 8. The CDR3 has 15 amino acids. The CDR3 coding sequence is TGCGCCAGCAGTGAGTGGCAGGGGGCTCGGGGGCCCCAGCATTTT. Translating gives CASSEWQGARGPQHF.

CDR3 protein: CASSDPGQGSNEKLFF. CDR3 DNA sequence: TGTGCCAGCAGTGACCCGGGACAGGGTTCTAATGAAAAACTGTTTTTT. The genes are TRBV25-1 and TRBJ1-4, with 9 bases fitting TRBD1. The trim removed 3 bases at V and 3 bases at J, leaving 5 bases unmatched. The CDR3 spans 16 residues. Germline values: CDR1 MGHDK, CDR2 SYGVNS. The whole variable domain, remainder taken from reference TRBV25-1 and TRBJ1-4, is EADIYQTPRYLVIGTGKKITLECSQTMGHDKMYWYQQDPGMELHLIHYSYGVNSTEKGDLSSESTVSRIRTEHFPLTLESARPSHTSQYLCASSDPGQGSNEKLFFGSGTQLSVL.

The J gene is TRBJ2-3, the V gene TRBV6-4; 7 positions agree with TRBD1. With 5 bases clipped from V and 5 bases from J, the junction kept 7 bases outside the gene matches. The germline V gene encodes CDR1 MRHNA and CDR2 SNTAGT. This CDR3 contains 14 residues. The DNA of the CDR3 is TGTGCCAGCAGTCCCCAAACAGGGGAAGATACGCAGTATTTT. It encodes CASSPQTGEDTQYF.

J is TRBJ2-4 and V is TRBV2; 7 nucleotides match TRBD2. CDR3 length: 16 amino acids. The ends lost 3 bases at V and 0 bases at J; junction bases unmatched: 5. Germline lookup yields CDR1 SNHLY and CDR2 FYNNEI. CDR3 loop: CASSEVSGTAKNIQYF. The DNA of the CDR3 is TGTGCCAGCAGTGAGGTGAGCGGGACAGCCAAAAACATTCAGTACTTC.

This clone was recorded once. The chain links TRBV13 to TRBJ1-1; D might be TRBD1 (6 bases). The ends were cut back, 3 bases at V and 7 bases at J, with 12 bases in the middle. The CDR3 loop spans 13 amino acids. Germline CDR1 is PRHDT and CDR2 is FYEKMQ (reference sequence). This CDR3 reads CASSFPRGHEAFF. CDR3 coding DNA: TGTGCCAGCAGCTTCCCCAGGGGACATGAAGCTTTCTTT.

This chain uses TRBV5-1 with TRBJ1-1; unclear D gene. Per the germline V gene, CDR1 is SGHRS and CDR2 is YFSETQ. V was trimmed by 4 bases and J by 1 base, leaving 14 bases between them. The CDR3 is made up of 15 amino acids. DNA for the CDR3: TGCGCCAGCAGCCGGGAGGGTGGCAGGAACACTGAAGCTTTCTTT. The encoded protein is CASSREGGRNTEAFF.

The CDR3 loop reads CASSSEGPGGQETQYF. In DNA form, the CDR3 reads TGTGCCAGCAGTTCCGAGGGGCCGGGAGGGCAAGAGACCCAGTACTTC. This rearrangement joins TRBV6-5 to TRBJ2-5; TRBD2 matches at 8 bases. Germline V gives CDR1 MNHEY, CDR2 SVGAGI. This CDR3 has 16 amino acids. V gave up 4 bases and J gave up 2 bases; unmatched junction bases: 9.

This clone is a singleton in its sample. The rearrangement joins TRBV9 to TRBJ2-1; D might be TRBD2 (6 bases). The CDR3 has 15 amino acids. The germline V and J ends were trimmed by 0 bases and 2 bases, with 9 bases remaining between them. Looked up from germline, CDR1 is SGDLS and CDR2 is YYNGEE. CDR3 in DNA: TGTGCCAGCAGCGTAGGCCTAGCGACCTACAATGAGCAGTTCTTC. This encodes CASSVGLATYNEQFF.

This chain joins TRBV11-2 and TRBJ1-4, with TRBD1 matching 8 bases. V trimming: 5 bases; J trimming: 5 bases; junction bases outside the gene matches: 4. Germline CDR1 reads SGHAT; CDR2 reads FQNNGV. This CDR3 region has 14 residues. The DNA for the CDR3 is TGTGCCAGCAGCCCCCGGGACAGGAATGAAAAACTGTTTTTT. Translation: CASSPRDRNEKLFF.

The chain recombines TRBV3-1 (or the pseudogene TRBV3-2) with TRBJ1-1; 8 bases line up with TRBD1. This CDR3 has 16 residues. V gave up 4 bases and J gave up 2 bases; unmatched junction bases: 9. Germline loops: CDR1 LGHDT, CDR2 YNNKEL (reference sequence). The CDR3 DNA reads TGTGCCAGCAGCCCCCGGACAGGGTTGGGAAACACTGAAGCTTTCTTT. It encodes CASSPRTGLGNTEAFF.

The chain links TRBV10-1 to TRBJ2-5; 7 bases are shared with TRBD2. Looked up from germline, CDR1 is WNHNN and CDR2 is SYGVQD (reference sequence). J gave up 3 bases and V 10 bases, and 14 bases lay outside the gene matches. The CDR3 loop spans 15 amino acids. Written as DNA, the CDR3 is TGCGCCAACTCCGGGACTACCGGGATAAAAGAGACCCAGTACTTC. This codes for CANSGTTGIKETQYF.

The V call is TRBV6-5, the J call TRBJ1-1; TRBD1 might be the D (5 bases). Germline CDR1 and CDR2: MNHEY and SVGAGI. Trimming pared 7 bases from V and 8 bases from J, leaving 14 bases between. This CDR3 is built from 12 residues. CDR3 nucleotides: TGTGCCAGCACAGGGTGGTCGCTAGAAGCTTTCTTT. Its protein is CASTGWSLEAFF.

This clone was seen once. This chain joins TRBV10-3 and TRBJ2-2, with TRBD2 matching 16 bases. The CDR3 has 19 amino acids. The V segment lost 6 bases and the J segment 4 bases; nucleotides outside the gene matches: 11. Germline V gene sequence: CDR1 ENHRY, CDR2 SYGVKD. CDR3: CAISPGTSGRVGGTGELFF. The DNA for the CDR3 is TGTGCCATCAGCCCCGGGACTAGCGGGAGGGTTGGAGGCACCGGGGAGCTGTTTTTT.

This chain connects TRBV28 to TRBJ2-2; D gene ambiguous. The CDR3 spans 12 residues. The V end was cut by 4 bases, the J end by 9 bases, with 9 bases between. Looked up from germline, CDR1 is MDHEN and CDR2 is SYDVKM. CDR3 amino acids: CASSSTWRELFF. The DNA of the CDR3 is TGTGCCAGCAGTTCGACTTGGAGGGAGCTGTTTTTT.

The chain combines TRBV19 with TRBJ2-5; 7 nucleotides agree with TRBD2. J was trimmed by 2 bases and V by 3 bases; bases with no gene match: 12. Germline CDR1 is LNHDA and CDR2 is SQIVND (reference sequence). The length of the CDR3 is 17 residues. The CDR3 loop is CASSMGGIVAIQETQYF. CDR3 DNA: TGTGCCAGTAGTATGGGGGGGATAGTGGCGATTCAAGAGACCCAGTACTTC.

The CDR3 DNA is TGTGCCAGCAGTCGCGCCGGGATAGCGGGCCTCGACACCGGGGAGCTGTTTTTT. This translates into CASSRAGIAGLDTGELFF. V is TRBV6-6 and J is TRBJ2-2, with 7 bases fitting TRBD2. This CDR3 is 18 amino acids long. J was trimmed by 3 bases and V by 5 bases; bases with no gene match: 15. Germline loops: CDR1 MNHNY, CDR2 SVGAGI (reference sequence).

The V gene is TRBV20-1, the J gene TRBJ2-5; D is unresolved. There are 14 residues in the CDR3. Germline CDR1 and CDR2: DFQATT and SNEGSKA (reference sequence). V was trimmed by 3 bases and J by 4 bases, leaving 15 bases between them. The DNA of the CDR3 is TGCAGTGCTAGTCCCCCAGGATTAGGAGAGACCCAGTACTTC. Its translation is CSASPPGLGETQYF.